This is a list of T cell receptor beta chains from one sample in a study of blood T cell repertoires in COVID-19. Sequencing used immunoSEQ multiplex PCR; TCRdb keeps in-frame clones, though not all of them. The table records around 400,000 clones, roughly 86% of them present only once. Sample: peripheral blood. These TCRs come from a woman in her sixties with COVID-19, enrolled during active disease. The CDR3 runs from the conserved cysteine through the conserved F or W. The order of the fields is clone size, V gene, D gene, J gene, CDR3 DNA, CDR3 protein. D genes are given only for firm matches. Rows give clone size only sometimes, using once, few, many, or a class for an expanded clone.

.	TRBV6-1	.	TRBJ2-3	TGTGCCAGCAGTGAGCCGGGATTGACAGATACGCAGTATTTT	CASSEPGLTDTQYF
.	TRBV19	TRBD1	TRBJ1-5	TGTGCCAGTAGTATTACGGGACAGGGACAGCCCCAGCATTTT	CASSITGQGQPQHF
once	TRBV7-2	TRBD1	TRBJ1-5	TGTGCCAGCAGCTCGAGGGGGCTGGGGACTCAGCCCCAGCATTTT	CASSSRGLGTQPQHF
.	TRBV6-4	.	TRBJ1-5	TGTGCCAGCAGTACGTCAGGGGTGGACAATCAGCCCCAGCATTTT	CASSTSGVDNQPQHF
once	TRBV7-9	TRBD1	TRBJ1-4	TGTGCCAGCAGCTTACTTCCGGGACAGGGAAATGAAAAACTGTTTTTT	CASSLLPGQGNEKLFF
.	TRBV6-2/TRBV6-3	.	TRBJ1-5	TGTGCCAGCAGTTCACAGGGCTACAATCAGCCCCAGCATTTT	CASSSQGYNQPQHF
.	TRBV2	TRBD2	TRBJ2-3	TGTGCCAGCAGTGCCGGGACTAGCGGGACAGATACGCAGTATTTT	CASSAGTSGTDTQYF
few	TRBV5-1	.	TRBJ2-7	TGCGCCAGCAGCTTCGGAGCCTCCTACGAGCAGTACTTC	CASSFGASYEQYF
.	TRBV9	TRBD2	TRBJ2-1	TGTGCCAGCAGCGGAACCGGGGGGATGGGCAATGAGCAGTTCTTC	CASSGTGGMGNEQFF
.	TRBV6-5	.	TRBJ2-7	TGTGCCAGCAATCAGGGTTATATGGACGAGCAGTACTTC	CASNQGYMDEQYF
.	TRBV11-3	.	TRBJ2-1	TGTGCCAGCAGCTTAGGGAGGCCAGTTAACTACAATGAGCAGTTCTTC	CASSLGRPVNYNEQFF
.	TRBV6-5	TRBD1	TRBJ1-5	TGTGCCAGCAGCTTAGACAGGGTTCAGCCCCAGCATTTT	CASSLDRVQPQHF
.	TRBV15	TRBD1	TRBJ2-1	TGTGCCACCAGCGGACAGGTTACTACCTACAATGAGCAGTTCTTC	CATSGQVTTYNEQFF